The 21 T cell receptor beta chains in this list originate from one sample, sequenced in a study of vaccination effects on CD4 cells after COVID-19. Assay used: immunoSEQ multiplex PCR; TCRdb lists only in-frame clones, some missing. The sample contains 35,000 to 45,000 clones, just under 85% of which appear only once. Sequencing followed a ViraFEST assay step that expanded antigen-specific CD4+ T cells with viral peptide pools. Following culture for under 12 days, CD4+ T cells were isolated. Participants got two doses of BNT162b2 or mRNA-1273 vaccine. These receptors lack a known antigen. The sample here was CD4+ T cells from PBMCs cultured with HCoV-NL63 spike peptides, taken after COVID-19 vaccination. The receptors were gathered from a human donor who received a COVID-19 vaccine. Some clones in this sample may be carry-over from other donors' samples.

This chain uses TRBV9 with TRBJ2-7; the match to TRBD1 covers 8 bases. V lost 0 bases and J lost 9; bases outside the gene matches: 5. CDR1 is SGDLS and CDR2 is YYNGEE in the germline V gene. The CDR3 runs 13 residues. The CDR3 region has the DNA TGTGCCAGCAGCGTAGCTCACGACAGGGGGCAGTACGTC. Its translation is CASSVAHDRGQYV.

This clone was counted a single time. The genes are TRBV7-2 and TRBJ2-2; D ambiguous. The CDR3 totals 12 residues. The V gene lost 1 base and the J gene lost 7 bases, with 4 bases spanning the gap. Germline V gene lookup returns CDR1 SGHTA and CDR2 FQGNSA. CDR3 nucleotides: TGTGCCAGCAGCTTAGGGGTCGGGGAGCTGTTTTTT. Protein sequence: CASSLGVGELFF.

The chain joins TRBV5-1 to TRBJ2-3; 11 bases are shared with TRBD2. The CDR3 length is 16 residues. V lost 4 bases and J lost 2; bases outside the gene matches: 6. Germline V gene lookup returns CDR1 SGHRS and CDR2 YFSETQ. The CDR3 here is CASSIGTSGDTDTQYF. The CDR3 bases are TGCGCCAGCAGCATAGGGACTAGCGGAGACACAGATACGCAGTATTTT.

This CDR3 is CASSSSRRGPHEQYV. The CDR3, as DNA: TGTGCCAGCAGTTCTTCCCGGAGGGGCCCACACGAGCAGTACGTC. This sequence joins TRBV6-6 and TRBJ2-7, with TRBD2 as a possible D gene (6 bases). Trimming removed 4 bases from V and 5 bases from J, with 18 bases in between. This CDR3 contains 15 residues. Germline CDR1 reads MNHNY; CDR2 reads SVGAGI (reference sequence).

The chain links TRBV7-3 to TRBJ2-7; D ambiguous. Germline CDR1 and CDR2: SGHTA and FQGTGA. Trimming cost V 3 bases and J 3 bases, with 9 bases left between them. This CDR3 is built from 13 residues. This chain's CDR3 is CASSFGLGYEQYV. The CDR3 nucleotides are TGTGCCAGCAGCTTCGGGCTTGGCTACGAGCAGTACGTC.

In DNA, the CDR3 is TGTGCCAGCAGTGAGGGTGGGCCGGTCGGGATCGGGGAGCTGTTTTTT. Its translation: CASSEGGPVGIGELFF. V is TRBV2 and J is TRBJ2-2, with TRBD2 as a possible D gene (5 bases). The CDR3 length is 16 residues. Trimming took off 3 bases at V and 7 bases at J, with 18 bases between the two ends. Germline-derived CDR1 and CDR2 are SNHLY and FYNNEI.

V usage is TRBV9 and J usage is TRBJ1-3; weak D call: TRBD1 (5 bases). The V gene lost 2 bases and the J gene lost 2 bases, with 8 bases spanning the gap. Germline-derived CDR1 and CDR2 are SGDLS and YYNGEE. The CDR3 is 14 amino acids. CDR3 sequence (DNA): TGTGCCAGCAGCGTCGGAGGGGCTGGAAACACCATATATTTT. Protein product: CASSVGGAGNTIYF.

This chain connects TRBV5-4 to TRBJ1-4; 9 nucleotides match TRBD1. The CDR3 covers 17 residues. Trimming took 4 bases from V and 5 from J; bases not matched to a gene: 12. From germline, CDR1 is SGHNT and CDR2 YYREEE (reference sequence). CDR3 coding DNA: TGTGCCAGCAGCCCGCCCCCCGGACAGGGGCTAAATGAAAAACTGTTTTTT. Its protein product is CASSPPPGQGLNEKLFF.

This rearrangement joins TRBV28 to TRBJ1-2; possibly TRBD1 for D (5 bases). V lost 3 bases and J 7 bases, leaving 24 bases between the germline ends. CDR1 is MDHEN and CDR2 is SYDVKM in the germline V gene. The CDR3 length is 17 residues. The CDR3 here is CASSFRYLRGFIPGYTF. In DNA form, the CDR3 reads TGTGCCAGCAGTTTTAGATACTTAAGGGGATTTATTCCTGGCTACACCTTC.

The chain couples TRBV7-3 to TRBJ2-6, with 11 positions matching TRBD1. This CDR3 is 16 amino acids long. Germline V gives CDR1 SGHTA, CDR2 FQGTGA. With V trimmed by 5 bases and J by 4 bases, 4 bases remained unmatched. CDR3 bases: TGTGCCAGCAGCCGGACAGGGGGCACAGGGGCCAACGTCCTGACTTTC. Protein: CASSRTGGTGANVLTF.

The CDR3 DNA sequence: TGTGCCAGCAGCCCCGGACTAGCGGCCGGTGATACGCAGTATTTT. It yields the protein CASSPGLAAGDTQYF. This chain links TRBV7-3 with TRBJ2-3; 10 nucleotides align to TRBD2. V lost 5 bases and J lost 6; bases outside the gene matches: 8. Looked up from germline, CDR1 is SGHTA and CDR2 is FQGTGA. The CDR3 has 15 residues.

This chain links TRBV20-1 with TRBJ1-2, with D perhaps matching TRBD1 (6 bases). V was clipped by 3 bases and J by 4 bases, with 9 bases between them. This CDR3 region has 12 residues. Germline V gene lookup returns CDR1 DFQATT and CDR2 SNEGSKA (reference sequence). This CDR3 reads CSASGGGYGYTF. The CDR3 nucleotides are TGCAGTGCTAGTGGGGGCGGCTATGGCTACACCTTC.

This chain links TRBV14 with TRBJ1-5; no firm D call. The CDR3 consists of 13 residues. Germline CDR1 reads SGHDN; CDR2 reads FVKESK. Trimming removed 4 bases at V and 7 bases at J, with 11 bases between. Here the CDR3 DNA reads TGTGCCAGCAGCCGAGGAGATGGGCAGCCCCAGCATTTT. Residues: CASSRGDGQPQHF. The entire variable domain, with the rest obtained from reference TRBV14 and TRBJ1-5, is as follows: EAGVTQFPSHSVIEKGQTVTLRCDPISGHDNLYWYRRVMGKEIKFLLHFVKESKQDESGMPNNRFLAERTGGTYSTLKVQPAELEDSGVYFCASSRGDGQPQHFGDGTRLSIL.

The gene calls are TRBV2 and TRBJ2-2, with D hard to call. The CDR3 loop spans 16 amino acids. V lost 2 bases, J lost 0 bases, and 10 bases lay in between. The germline V gene has CDR1 SNHLY and CDR2 FYNNEI. CDR3 bases: TGTGCCAGCAGTGAAATCGGGCTAGCGAACACCGGGGAGCTGTTTTTT. It codes for CASSEIGLANTGELFF.

The chain uses TRBV7-3 and TRBJ2-3; perhaps TRBD2 as D (6 bases). Germline assignment: CDR1 SGHTA and CDR2 FQGTGA. V gave up 4 bases and J gave up 0 bases, with 11 bases separating them. CDR3 length: 15 amino acids. CDR3 nucleotide sequence: TGTGCCAGCAGCTCGGGACTTCAAAGCACAGATACGCAGTATTTT. It yields the protein CASSSGLQSTDTQYF.

J is TRBJ2-3 and V is TRBV6-5; TRBD2 matches at 9 bases. The length of the CDR3 is 15 residues. Looked up from germline, CDR1 is MNHEY and CDR2 is SVGAGI. The V gene end was trimmed by 2 bases and the J gene end by 5 bases; junction bases not matched to a gene: 5. CDR3 in amino acids: CASSYRRGGQDTQYF. The CDR3 nucleotides are TGTGCCAGCAGTTACCGGCGGGGGGGCCAAGATACGCAGTATTTT.

The chain joins TRBV18 to TRBJ1-5, with 8 nucleotides matching TRBD1. The CDR3 covers 19 residues. The junction had 12 bases not matched to a gene; V was cut back by 2 bases and J by 0 bases. Germline CDR1 is KGHSH and CDR2 is LQKENI. CDR3 in DNA: TGTGCCAGCTCACCAGTCCCCGGGACAGGAATATATAGCAATCAGCCCCAGCATTTT. Its protein product is CASSPVPGTGIYSNQPQHF.

The V gene is TRBV6-4, the J gene TRBJ2-1, with TRBD2 as a possible D gene (5 bases). The germline CDR1 and CDR2 sequences are MRHNA and SNTAGT. Trimming shortened V by 6 bases and J by 8 bases, and 14 bases separated the two germline ends. This CDR3 has 13 amino acids. The CDR3 spells CASSRNAGDEQFF. The CDR3 DNA is TGTGCCAGCAGCCGTAATGCCGGGGATGAGCAGTTCTTC.

The chain recombines TRBV5-1 with TRBJ2-6; either TRBD1 or TRBD2 may fit D (5 bases each). Germline V lookup: CDR1 SGHRS, CDR2 YFSETQ. V lost 7 bases to trimming and J lost 0 bases, with 14 bases between them. This CDR3 is built from 16 residues. The CDR3 DNA follows: TGCGCCAGCGGACTGCAGGGCTTCTCTGGGGCCAACGTCCTGACTTTC. It is translated as CASGLQGFSGANVLTF.

A single count supports this clone. The rearrangement joins TRBV19 to TRBJ2-2; D is ambiguous. Germline CDR1 reads LNHDA; CDR2 reads SQIVND (reference sequence). The germline V and J ends were trimmed by 3 bases and 0 bases, with 8 bases remaining between them. The CDR3 runs to 15 residues. Here the CDR3 reads CASSMSGANTGELFF. DNA for the CDR3: TGTGCCAGTAGTATGTCCGGAGCGAACACCGGGGAGCTGTTTTTT.

The J gene is TRBJ1-3, the V gene TRBV5-8, with TRBD1 matching over 7 bases. V lost 0 bases to trimming and J lost 4 bases; unmatched junction nucleotides: 4. The CDR3 is 15 residues long. In germline, CDR1 is SGHTS, CDR2 YDEGEE. DNA for the CDR3: TGTGCCAGCAGCTTGGGACAGGGAAACGGAAACACCATATATTTT. It codes for CASSLGQGNGNTIYF.